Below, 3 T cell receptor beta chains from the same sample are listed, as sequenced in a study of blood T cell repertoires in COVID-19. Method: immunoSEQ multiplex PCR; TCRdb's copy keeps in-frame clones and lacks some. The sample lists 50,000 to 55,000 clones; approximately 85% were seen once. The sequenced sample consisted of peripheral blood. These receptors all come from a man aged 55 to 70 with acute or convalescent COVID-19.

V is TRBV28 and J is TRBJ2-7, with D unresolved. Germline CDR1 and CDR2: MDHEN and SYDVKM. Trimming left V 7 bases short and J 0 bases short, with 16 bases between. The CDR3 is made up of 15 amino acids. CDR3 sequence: CASTSRPTSSYEQYF. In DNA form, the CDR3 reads TGTGCCAGCACCTCGAGGCCGACGAGCTCCTACGAGCAGTACTTC. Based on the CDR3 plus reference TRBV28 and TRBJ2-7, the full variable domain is DVKVTQSSRYLVKRTGEKVFLECVQDMDHENMFWYRQDPGLGLRLIYFSYDVKMKEKGDIPEGYSVSREKKERFSLILESASTNQTSMYLCASTSRPTSSYEQYFGPGTRLTVT.

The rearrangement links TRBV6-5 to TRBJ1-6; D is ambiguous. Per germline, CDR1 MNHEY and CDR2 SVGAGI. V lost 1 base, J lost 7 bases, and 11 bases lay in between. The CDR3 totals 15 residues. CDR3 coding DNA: TGTGCCAGCAGTTACTTTCGGACGGGGAATTCACCCCTCCACTTT. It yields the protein CASSYFRTGNSPLHF.

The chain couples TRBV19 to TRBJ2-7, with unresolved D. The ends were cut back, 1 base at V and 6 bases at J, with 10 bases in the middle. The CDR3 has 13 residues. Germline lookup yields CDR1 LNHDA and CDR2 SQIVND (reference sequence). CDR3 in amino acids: CASSIGHVAEQYF. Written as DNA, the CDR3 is TGTGCCAGTAGTATAGGCCACGTAGCCGAGCAGTACTTC.